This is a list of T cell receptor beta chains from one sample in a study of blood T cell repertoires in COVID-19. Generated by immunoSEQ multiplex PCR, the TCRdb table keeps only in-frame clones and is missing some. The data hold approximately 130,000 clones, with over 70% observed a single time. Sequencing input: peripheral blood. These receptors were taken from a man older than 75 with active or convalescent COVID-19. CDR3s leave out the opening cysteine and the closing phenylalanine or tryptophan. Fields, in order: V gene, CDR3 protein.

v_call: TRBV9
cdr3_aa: ASSVVVPSGLEQF

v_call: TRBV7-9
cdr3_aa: ASSLVAGNYGYT

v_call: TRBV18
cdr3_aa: ASSPGTGVTEAF

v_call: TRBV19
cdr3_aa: ASRSGGSPLH

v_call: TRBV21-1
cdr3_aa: ASSKVKGRGWVMNTEAF

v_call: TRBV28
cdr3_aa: ASTNGGGDQPQH

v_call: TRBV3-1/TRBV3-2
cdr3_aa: ASSQAPTGGETQY

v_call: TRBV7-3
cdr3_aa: ASSPTGGTEAF

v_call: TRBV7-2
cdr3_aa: ASSSSSSYNEQF

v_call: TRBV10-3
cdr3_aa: AISSGGLAGYT

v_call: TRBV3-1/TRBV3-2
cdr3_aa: ASSQGRTGKGETQY

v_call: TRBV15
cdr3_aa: ATSREGTGTGAYEQY

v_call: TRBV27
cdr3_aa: ASRLAGAPAGELF

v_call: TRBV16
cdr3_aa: ASSQIWTGIHEQY

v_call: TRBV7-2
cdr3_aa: ASNRLVQETQY

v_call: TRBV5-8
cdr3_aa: ASSLDRYGYT

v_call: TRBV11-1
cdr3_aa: ASSFTSGGASNEQF

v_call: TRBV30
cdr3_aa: AWRAGGYT

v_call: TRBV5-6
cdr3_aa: ASSRGPTGANTGELF

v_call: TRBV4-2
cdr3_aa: ASSQVWAGGVDEQF

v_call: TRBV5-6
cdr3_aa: ASSLTGSGEQY

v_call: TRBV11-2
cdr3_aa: ASSSDLGGTEAF

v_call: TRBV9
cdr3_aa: ASSLGQNTEAF